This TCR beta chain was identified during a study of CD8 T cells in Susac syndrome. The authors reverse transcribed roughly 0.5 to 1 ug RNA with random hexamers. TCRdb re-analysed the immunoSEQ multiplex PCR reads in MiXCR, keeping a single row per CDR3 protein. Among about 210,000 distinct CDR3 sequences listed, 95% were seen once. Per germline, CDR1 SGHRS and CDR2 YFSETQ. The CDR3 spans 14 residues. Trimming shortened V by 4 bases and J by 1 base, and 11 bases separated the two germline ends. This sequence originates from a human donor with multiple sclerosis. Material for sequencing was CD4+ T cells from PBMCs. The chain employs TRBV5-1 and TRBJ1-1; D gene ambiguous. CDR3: CASSPPRGNTEAFF. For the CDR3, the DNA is TGCGCCAGCAGCCCCCCGCGGGGGAACACTGAAGCTTTCTTT.